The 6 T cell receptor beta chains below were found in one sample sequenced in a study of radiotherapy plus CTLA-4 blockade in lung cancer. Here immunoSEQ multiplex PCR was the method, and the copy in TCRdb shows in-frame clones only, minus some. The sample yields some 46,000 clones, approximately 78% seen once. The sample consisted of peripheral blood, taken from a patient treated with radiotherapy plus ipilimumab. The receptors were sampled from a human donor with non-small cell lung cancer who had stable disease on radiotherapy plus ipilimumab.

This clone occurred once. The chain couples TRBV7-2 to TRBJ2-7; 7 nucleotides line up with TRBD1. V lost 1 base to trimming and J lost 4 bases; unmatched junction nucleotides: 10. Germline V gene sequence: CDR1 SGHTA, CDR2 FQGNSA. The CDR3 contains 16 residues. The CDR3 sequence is CASSLGMPGQPYEQYF. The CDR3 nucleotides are TGTGCCAGCAGCTTAGGCATGCCGGGACAGCCTTACGAGCAGTACTTC. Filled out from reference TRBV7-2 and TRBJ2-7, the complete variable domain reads GAGVSQSPSNKVTEKGKDVELRCDPISGHTALYWYRQSLGQGLEFLIYFQGNSAPDKSGLPSDRFSAERTGGSVSTLTIQRTQQEDSAVYLCASSLGMPGQPYEQYFGPGTRLTVT.

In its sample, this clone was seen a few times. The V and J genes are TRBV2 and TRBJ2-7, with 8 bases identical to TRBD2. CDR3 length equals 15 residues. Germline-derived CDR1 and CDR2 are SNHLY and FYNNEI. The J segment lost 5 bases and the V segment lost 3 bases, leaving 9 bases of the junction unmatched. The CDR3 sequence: CASSEVGRAIDEQYF. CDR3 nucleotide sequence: TGTGCCAGCAGTGAGGTCGGGAGGGCCATCGACGAGCAGTACTTC.

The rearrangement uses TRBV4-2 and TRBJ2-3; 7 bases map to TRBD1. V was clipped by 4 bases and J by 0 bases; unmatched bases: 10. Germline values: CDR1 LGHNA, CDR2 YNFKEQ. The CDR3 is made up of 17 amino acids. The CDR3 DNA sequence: TGTGCCAGCAGCCCGACAGGGAAGCTTACTAGCACAGATACGCAGTATTTT. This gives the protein CASSPTGKLTSTDTQYF.

This CDR3 is CASSPIATDTQYF. CDR3 bases: TGTGCCAGCAGCCCAATAGCGACAGATACGCAGTATTTT. The V and J genes are TRBV5-6 and TRBJ2-3; maybe TRBD2 (5 bases). Trimming pared 4 bases from V and 3 bases from J, leaving 9 bases between. CDR3 length equals 13 residues. Germline V gene sequence: CDR1 SGHDT, CDR2 YYEEEE. Filled out from reference TRBV5-6 and TRBJ2-3, the complete variable domain reads DAGVTQSPTHLIKTRGQQVTLRCSPKSGHDTVSWYQQALGQGPQFIFQYYEEEERQRGNFPDRFSGHQFPNYSSELNVNALLLGDSALYLCASSPIATDTQYFGPGTRLTVL.

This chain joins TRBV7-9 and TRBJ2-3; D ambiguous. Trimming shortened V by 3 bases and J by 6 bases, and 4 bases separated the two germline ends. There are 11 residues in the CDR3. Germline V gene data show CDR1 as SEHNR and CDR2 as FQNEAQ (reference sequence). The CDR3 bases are TGTGCCAGCAGCTTCGAGGATACGCAGTATTTT. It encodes CASSFEDTQYF.

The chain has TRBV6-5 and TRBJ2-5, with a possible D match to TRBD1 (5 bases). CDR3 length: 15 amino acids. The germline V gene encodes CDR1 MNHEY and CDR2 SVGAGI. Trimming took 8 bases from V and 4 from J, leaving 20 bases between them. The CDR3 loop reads CASSTGAITGETQYF. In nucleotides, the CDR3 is TGTGCCAGCTCGACCGGCGCTATCACAGGAGAGACCCAGTACTTC.